This T cell receptor beta chain was observed in a study of cytomegalovirus exposure and HLA in healthy donors. The PCR contained 60 Vbeta and 13 Jbeta primers. Measured with immunoSEQ multiplex PCR; TCRdb has only the in-frame clones, and not every one. Here the sample spans roughly 180,000 clones, 78% being singletons. Per germline, CDR1 SNHLY and CDR2 FYNNEI. The CDR3 spans 14 residues. V gave up 3 bases and J gave up 5 bases, with 13 bases separating them. This sequence was found in a woman younger than 45 in good health and CMV-seropositive. The rearrangement uses TRBV2 and TRBJ2-5; D is perhaps TRBD2 (6 bases). Specimen: PBMCs. The CDR3 here is CASSELLAGETQYF. Written as DNA, the CDR3 is TGTGCCAGCAGTGAGCTACTAGCCGGGGAGACCCAGTACTTC.